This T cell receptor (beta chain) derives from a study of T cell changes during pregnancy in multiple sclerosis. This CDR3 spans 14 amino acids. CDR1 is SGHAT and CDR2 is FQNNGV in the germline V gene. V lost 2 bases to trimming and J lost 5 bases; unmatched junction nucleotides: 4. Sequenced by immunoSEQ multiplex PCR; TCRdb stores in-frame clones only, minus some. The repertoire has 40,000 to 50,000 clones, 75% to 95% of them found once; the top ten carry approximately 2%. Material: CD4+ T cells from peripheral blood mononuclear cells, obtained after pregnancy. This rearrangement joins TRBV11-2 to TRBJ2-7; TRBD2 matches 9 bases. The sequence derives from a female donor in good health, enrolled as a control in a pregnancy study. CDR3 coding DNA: TGTGCCAGCAGCTTACTAGCGGGACGGAACGAGCAGTACTTC. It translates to CASSLLAGRNEQYF.